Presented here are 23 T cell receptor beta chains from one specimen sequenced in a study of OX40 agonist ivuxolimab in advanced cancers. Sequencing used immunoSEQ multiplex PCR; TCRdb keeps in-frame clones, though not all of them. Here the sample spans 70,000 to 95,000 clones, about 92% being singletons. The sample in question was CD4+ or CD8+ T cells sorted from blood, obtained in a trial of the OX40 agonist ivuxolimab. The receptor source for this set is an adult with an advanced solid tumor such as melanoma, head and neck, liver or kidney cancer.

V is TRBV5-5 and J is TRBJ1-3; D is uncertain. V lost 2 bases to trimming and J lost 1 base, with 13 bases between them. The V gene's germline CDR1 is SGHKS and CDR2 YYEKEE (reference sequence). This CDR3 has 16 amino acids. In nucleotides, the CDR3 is TGTGCCAGCAGCTTCGGTGTATGGGAATCTGGAAACACCATATATTTT. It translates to CASSFGVWESGNTIYF.

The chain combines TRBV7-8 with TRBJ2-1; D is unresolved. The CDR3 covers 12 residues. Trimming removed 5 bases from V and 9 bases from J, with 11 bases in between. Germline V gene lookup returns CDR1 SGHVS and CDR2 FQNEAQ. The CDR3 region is CASSPLRGEQFF. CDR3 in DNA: TGTGCCAGCAGCCCGCTCAGAGGTGAGCAGTTCTTC.

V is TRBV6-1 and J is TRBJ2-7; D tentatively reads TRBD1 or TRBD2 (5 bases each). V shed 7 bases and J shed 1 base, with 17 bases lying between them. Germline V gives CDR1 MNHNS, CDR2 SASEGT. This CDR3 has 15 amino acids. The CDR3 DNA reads TGTGCCAGCAATGGGGGTTTTGAGGAATCCTACGAGCAGTACTTC. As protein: CASNGGFEESYEQYF.

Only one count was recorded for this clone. This CDR3 is CASTPRLGAASLHF. CDR3 coding DNA: TGTGCCAGTACCCCAAGGTTAGGGGCCGCTTCCCTCCACTTT. The chain combines TRBV19 with TRBJ1-6; possible D gene TRBD1, 5 bases. The V end was cut by 7 bases, the J end by 14 bases, with 21 bases between. This CDR3 region has 14 residues. The germline V gene has CDR1 LNHDA and CDR2 SQIVND (reference sequence).

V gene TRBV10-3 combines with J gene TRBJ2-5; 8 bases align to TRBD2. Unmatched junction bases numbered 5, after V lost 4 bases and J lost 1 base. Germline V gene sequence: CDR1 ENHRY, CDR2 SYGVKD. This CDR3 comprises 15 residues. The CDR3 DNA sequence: TGTGCCATCAGTGTGAGCGGGGGAGTCCAAGAGACCCAGTACTTC. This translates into CAISVSGGVQETQYF.

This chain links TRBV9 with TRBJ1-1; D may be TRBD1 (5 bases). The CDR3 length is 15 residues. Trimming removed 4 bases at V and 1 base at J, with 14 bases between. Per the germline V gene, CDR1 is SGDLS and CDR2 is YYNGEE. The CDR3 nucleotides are TGTGCCAGCAGCCCCCAGGAGGGACCGAACACTGAAGCTTTCTTT. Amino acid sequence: CASSPQEGPNTEAFF.

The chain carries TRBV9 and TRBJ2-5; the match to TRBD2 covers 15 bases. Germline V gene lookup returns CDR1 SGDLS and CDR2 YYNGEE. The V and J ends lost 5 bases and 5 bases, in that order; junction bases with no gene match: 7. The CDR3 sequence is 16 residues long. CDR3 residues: CASSGLAGGSDETQYF. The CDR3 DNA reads TGTGCCAGCAGTGGACTAGCGGGGGGGAGTGACGAGACCCAGTACTTC.

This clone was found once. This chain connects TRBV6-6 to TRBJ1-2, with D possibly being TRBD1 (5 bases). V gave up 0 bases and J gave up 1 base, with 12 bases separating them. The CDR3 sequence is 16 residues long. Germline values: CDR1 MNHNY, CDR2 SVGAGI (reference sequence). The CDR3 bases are TGTGCCAGCAGTTACTCGATCGGGGGACTTAACTATGGCTACACCTTC. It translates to CASSYSIGGLNYGYTF.

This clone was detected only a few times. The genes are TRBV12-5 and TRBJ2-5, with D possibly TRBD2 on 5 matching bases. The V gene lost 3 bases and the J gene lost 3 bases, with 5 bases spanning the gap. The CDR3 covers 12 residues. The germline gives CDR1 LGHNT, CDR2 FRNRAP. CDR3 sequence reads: CASGFGEETQYF. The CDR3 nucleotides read TGTGCTAGTGGTTTCGGGGAAGAGACCCAGTACTTC.

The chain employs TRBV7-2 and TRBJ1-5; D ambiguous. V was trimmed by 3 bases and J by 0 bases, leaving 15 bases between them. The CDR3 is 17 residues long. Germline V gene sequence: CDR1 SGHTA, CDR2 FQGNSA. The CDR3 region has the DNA TGTGCCAGCAGCTTGGGTGGCAGACCCGATAGCAATCAGCCCCAGCATTTT. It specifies CASSLGGRPDSNQPQHF.

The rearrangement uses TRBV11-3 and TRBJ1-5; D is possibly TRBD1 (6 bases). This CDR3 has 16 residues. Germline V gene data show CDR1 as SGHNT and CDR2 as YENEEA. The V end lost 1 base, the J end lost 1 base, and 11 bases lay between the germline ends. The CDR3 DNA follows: TGTGCCAGCAGCTTAGTCGCGGGGGCAAGCAATCAGCCCCAGCATTTT. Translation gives CASSLVAGASNQPQHF.

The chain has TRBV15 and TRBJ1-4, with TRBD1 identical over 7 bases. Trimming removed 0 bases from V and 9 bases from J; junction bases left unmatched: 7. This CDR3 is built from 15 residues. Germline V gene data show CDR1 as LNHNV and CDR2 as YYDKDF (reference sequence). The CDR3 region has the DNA TGTGCCACCAGCAGAGATCCCACGACAGGGAAAAAACTGTTTTTT. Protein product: CATSRDPTTGKKLFF.

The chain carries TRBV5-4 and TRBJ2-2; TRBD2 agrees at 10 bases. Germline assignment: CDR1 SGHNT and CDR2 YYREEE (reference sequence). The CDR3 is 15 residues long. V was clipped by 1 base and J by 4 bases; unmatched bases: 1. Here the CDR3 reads CASSLLAGATGELFF. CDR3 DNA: TGTGCCAGCAGCTTGCTAGCGGGGGCCACCGGGGAGCTGTTTTTT.

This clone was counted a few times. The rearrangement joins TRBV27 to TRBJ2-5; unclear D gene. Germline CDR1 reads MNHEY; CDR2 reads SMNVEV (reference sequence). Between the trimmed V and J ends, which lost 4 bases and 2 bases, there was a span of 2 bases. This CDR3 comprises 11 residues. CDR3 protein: CASSSQETQYF. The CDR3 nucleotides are TGTGCCAGCAGTTCACAAGAGACCCAGTACTTC.

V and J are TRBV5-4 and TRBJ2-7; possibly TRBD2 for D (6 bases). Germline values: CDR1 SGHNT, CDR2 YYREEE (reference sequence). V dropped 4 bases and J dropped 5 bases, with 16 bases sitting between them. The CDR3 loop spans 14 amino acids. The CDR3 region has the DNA TGTGCCAGCAGCCGGGACTCCGAACAGGACGAGCAGTACTTC. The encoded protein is CASSRDSEQDEQYF.

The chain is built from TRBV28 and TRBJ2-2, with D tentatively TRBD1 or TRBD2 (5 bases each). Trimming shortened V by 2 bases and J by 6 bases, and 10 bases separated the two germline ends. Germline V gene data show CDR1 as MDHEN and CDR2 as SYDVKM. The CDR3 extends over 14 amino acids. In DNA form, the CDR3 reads TGTGCCAGCAGTTTAAGGGACCCCGCCGGGGAGCTGTTTTTT. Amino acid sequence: CASSLRDPAGELFF.

The DNA for the CDR3 is TGTGCCAGCAGTCCGGGACAGGGGAGATTCACTCAGCCCCAGCATTTT. This translates into CASSPGQGRFTQPQHF. The chain couples TRBV27 to TRBJ1-5; 10 nucleotides line up with TRBD1. Per germline, CDR1 MNHEY and CDR2 SMNVEV (reference sequence). The length of the CDR3 is 16 residues. V was pared by 5 bases and J by 6 bases, with 10 bases of the junction left unmatched.

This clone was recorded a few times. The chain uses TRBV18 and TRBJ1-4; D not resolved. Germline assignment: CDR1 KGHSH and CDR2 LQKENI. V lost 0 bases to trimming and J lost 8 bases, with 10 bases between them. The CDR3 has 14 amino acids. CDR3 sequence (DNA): TGTGCCAGCTCACCACCGTCGGATCGGGAAAAACTGTTTTTT. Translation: CASSPPSDREKLFF.

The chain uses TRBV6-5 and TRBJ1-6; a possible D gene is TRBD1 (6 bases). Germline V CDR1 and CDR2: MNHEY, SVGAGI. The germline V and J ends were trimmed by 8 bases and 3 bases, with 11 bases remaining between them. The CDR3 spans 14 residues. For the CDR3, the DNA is TGTGCCAGCTTCGCGGACAGCTATAATTCACCCCTCCACTTT. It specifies CASFADSYNSPLHF.

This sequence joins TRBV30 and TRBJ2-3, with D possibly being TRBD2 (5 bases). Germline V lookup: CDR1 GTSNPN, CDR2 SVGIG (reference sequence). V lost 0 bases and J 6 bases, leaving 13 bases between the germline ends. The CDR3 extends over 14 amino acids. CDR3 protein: CAWSVEAKGDTQYF. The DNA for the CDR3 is TGTGCCTGGAGTGTGGAGGCCAAGGGCGATACGCAGTATTTT.

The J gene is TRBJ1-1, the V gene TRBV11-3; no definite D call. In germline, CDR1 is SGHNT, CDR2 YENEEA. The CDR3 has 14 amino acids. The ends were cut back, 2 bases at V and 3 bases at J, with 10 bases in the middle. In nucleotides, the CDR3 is TGTGCCAGCAGCTTAAGTCACGGCGACACTGAAGCTTTCTTT. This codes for CASSLSHGDTEAFF.

CDR3 region: CASILEGAGEAFF. The CDR3 nucleotides are TGTGCCAGCATCCTCGAGGGGGCAGGTGAAGCTTTCTTT. The V gene is TRBV28, the J gene TRBJ1-1; 7 nucleotides agree with TRBD1. The CDR3 covers 13 residues. Per the germline V gene, CDR1 is MDHEN and CDR2 is SYDVKM. The V gene end was trimmed by 7 bases and the J gene end by 7 bases; junction bases not matched to a gene: 9.

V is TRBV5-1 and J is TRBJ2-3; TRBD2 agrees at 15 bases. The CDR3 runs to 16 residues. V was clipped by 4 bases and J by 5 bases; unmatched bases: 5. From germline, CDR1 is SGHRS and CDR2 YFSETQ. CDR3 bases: TGCGCCAGCAGCCTGCCGGGACTAGCGGGGGGAGATACGCAGTATTTT. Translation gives CASSLPGLAGGDTQYF.